The 8 T cell receptor beta chains given below trace back to one sample, sequenced in a study of blood T cell repertoires in COVID-19. Clones were sequenced by immunoSEQ multiplex PCR, and TCRdb holds only the in-frame ones, with some missing. The data contain around 280,000 clones, about 85% of them singletons. Sequencing used peripheral blood. The receptor set was obtained from a woman aged 45 to 65 who had recovered from COVID-19.

The V and J genes are TRBV19 and TRBJ1-1, with D tentatively TRBD1 (6 bases). CDR3 length: 18 amino acids. The V and J ends lost 7 bases and 3 bases respectively, with 27 bases between them. CDR1 and CDR2 (germline): LNHDA, SQIVND (reference sequence). The CDR3 bases are TGTGCCAGTAAGGCCCGGCCGGGCCAGGGGTCGGGTGACACTGAAGCTTTCTTT. Protein sequence: CASKARPGQGSGDTEAFF.

This clone came up a few times. The genes are TRBV3-1 (or the pseudogene TRBV3-2) and TRBJ1-1, with D unclear. The germline V gene has CDR1 LGHDT and CDR2 YNNKEL (reference sequence). The V and J ends lost 1 base and 0 bases respectively, with 6 bases between them. The CDR3 length is 14 residues. CDR3: CASSQVRVNTEAFF. The CDR3 region has the DNA TGTGCCAGCAGCCAAGTAAGAGTGAACACTGAAGCTTTCTTT.

This chain uses TRBV9 with TRBJ1-2; weak D call: TRBD1 (5 bases). Germline CDR1 SGDLS, CDR2 YYNGEE. V lost 3 bases and J lost 14, with 20 bases in between. This CDR3 is 13 amino acids long. DNA of the CDR3: TGTGCCAGCAGCGCTTCGGGGGGGATCTTTTTGACCTTC. Translating gives CASSASGGIFLTF.

V is TRBV11-3 and J is TRBJ2-2, with a tentative D call TRBD1 (6 bases). Germline CDR1 reads SGHNT; CDR2 reads YENEEA. Between the trimmed V and J ends, which lost 5 bases and 4 bases, there was a span of 17 bases. The CDR3 has 16 residues. The CDR3 loop reads CASSTLTGARTGELFF. The CDR3 nucleotides are TGTGCCAGCAGCACCCTGACAGGCGCGCGCACCGGGGAGCTGTTTTTT.

Written as DNA, the CDR3 is TGTGCCAGTATAAATGGGTCCGGGGGGGCTTATAGCAATCAGCCCCAGCATTTT. This sequence encodes CASINGSGGAYSNQPQHF. The chain links TRBV19 to TRBJ1-5; D perhaps matches TRBD1 (6 bases). The CDR3 is 18 amino acids. In germline, CDR1 is LNHDA, CDR2 SQIVND (reference sequence). V lost 7 bases and J lost 0, with 22 bases in between.

V and J are TRBV4-3 and TRBJ2-5; D is unresolved. V was clipped by 1 base and J by 3 bases, with 6 bases between them. The CDR3 is 13 amino acids. The germline gives CDR1 LGHNA, CDR2 YSLEER. Here the CDR3 reads CASSQVRKETQYF. CDR3 DNA: TGCGCCAGCAGCCAAGTGAGGAAAGAGACCCAGTACTTC.

V and J are TRBV10-3 and TRBJ2-7, with TRBD1 matching over 8 bases. J was trimmed by 0 bases and V by 2 bases; bases with no gene match: 15. Germline V CDR1 and CDR2: ENHRY, SYGVKD. There are 19 residues in the CDR3. In DNA form, the CDR3 reads TGTGCCATCAGTGAGGCGGCCAGGGGGCGTTCTTTGAGCTCCTACGAGCAGTACTTC. Residues: CAISEAARGRSLSSYEQYF.

This clone was detected only once. This sample also contains other DNA sequences that code for the same CDR3. The CDR3 bases are TGCGCCAGCAGCTTAGACAGAGCTAACTATGGCTACACCTTC. It is translated as CASSLDRANYGYTF. The chain links TRBV5-1 to TRBJ1-2, with a weak D call TRBD1 (5 bases). The CDR3 runs to 14 residues. The V and J ends lost 2 bases and 0 bases respectively, with 8 bases between them. CDR1 is SGHRS and CDR2 is YFSETQ in the germline V gene.